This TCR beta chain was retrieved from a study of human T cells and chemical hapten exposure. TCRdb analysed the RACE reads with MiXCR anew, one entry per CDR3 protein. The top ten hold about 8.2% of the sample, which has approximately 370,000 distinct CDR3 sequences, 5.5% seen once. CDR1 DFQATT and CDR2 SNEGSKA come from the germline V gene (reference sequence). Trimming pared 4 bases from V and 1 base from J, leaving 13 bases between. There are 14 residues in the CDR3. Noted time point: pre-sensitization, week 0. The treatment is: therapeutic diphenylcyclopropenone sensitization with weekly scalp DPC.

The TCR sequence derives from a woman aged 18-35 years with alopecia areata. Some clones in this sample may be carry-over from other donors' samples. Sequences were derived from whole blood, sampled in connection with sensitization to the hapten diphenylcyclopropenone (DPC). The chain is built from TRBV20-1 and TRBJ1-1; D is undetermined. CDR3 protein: CSAIESIANTEAFF. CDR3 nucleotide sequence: TGCAGTGCTATCGAAAGTATTGCGAACACTGAAGCTTTCTTT.